This T cell receptor beta chain is from a study of blood T cell repertoires in COVID-19. About the research overall: The study drew acute and convalescent COVID-19 samples from the United States, Italy and Spain. Sample material is recorded as cDNA or gDNA derived from T cells, B-cell-depleted T cells, or PBMCs.

Clones were sequenced by immunoSEQ multiplex PCR, and TCRdb holds only the in-frame ones, with some missing. The table includes 72,000 or so clones, approximately 89% detected once. V gave up 1 base and J gave up 8 bases, with 18 bases separating them. The CDR3 is made up of 15 amino acids. Germline CDR1 SGHTA, CDR2 FQGNSA. This TCR came from a man aged 50-60 years with active COVID-19. The chain uses TRBV7-2 and TRBJ2-7; no clear D. Sample: peripheral blood. The CDR3 is CASSLVEVATQKQYF. CDR3 in DNA: TGTGCCAGCAGCTTAGTAGAGGTGGCCACTCAAAAGCAGTACTTC.